The T cell receptor beta chain described here comes from a study of blood T cell repertoires in COVID-19. On the study more broadly: From T cells, B-cell-depleted T cells, or PBMCs came the material, which was cDNA or gDNA.

This clone was seen only a few times. In the authors' workflow: Researchers report that nucleated cell counts were estimated from reference gene primer amplification. Assay: immunoSEQ multiplex PCR; the TCRdb copy retains only in-frame clones and omits some. D and trimming were read from the DNA, whereas the V and J calls and clone size are those reported in that table. The repertoire holds under 250,000 clones, with nearly 90% as singletons. The receptor was isolated from a young man with active or convalescent COVID-19. The specimen sequenced was peripheral blood.

The CDR3 here is CASSPGAGGVEAFF. The CDR3 DNA is TGTGCCAGCAGCCCGGGGGCCGGGGGGGTCGAGGCTTTCTTT. J is TRBJ1-1 and V is TRBV11-2; D is possibly TRBD1 (6 bases). Trimming shortened V by 5 bases and J by 11 bases, and 21 bases separated the two germline ends. The germline CDR1 and CDR2 sequences are SGHAT and FQNNGV. The length of the CDR3 is 14 residues.